This T cell receptor (beta chain) originates from a study of blood T cells in healthy people across ages (dated by TCRdb to the mid-2010s). Describing the broader study: In model experiments, template switching captured about one uniquely barcoded TCR beta cDNA molecule for every two T cells. Age-related changes in TCR beta repertoire diversity were measured in the study by deep sequencing normalized with unique cDNA molecular identifiers. Four age groups were formed from the donors: young (average around 15 years), middle-aged (around 37), aged (about 62) and long-lived (about 80). Using the same blood draw, the study looked at two additional independent replicas of 1 million unique cDNA reads for two donors, one aged 18 to 30 and the other aged 80 or older.

Donors were a few dozen systemically healthy Caucasian individuals from Russia aged roughly 6 to 100 years. Approximately 9.3 milliliters of peripheral blood were drawn from each donor into EDTA-treated Vacutainer tubes. Ficoll-Paque density-gradient centrifugation was used to isolate PBMCs, with at least 7 million obtained per sample. Total RNA was extracted from PBMCs with Trizol reagent, with at least 6 micrograms obtained per sample. The percentages of naive CD45RAhigh/CD27high T cells were determined by flow cytometry on a PBMC aliquot from every donor. V drops 9 bases and J drops 6 bases, leaving 7 bases in between. There are 10 amino acids in the CDR3, from cysteine to phenylalanine inclusive. Only the CDR3 DNA stays, 30 bases, in frame from base 1. Receptor libraries were prepared by 5' RACE. The sequencing machine was an Illumina HiSeq 2500. A second PCR of about 7 to 12 cycles was run with a J-beta primer mix and a sample-barcoded 5' primer. Each TCR beta cDNA molecule received a unique molecular identifier from a template-switch 5' adaptor carrying 12 random nucleotides. Each sample yielded at least 3 million CDR3-containing paired-end reads. All of the RNA was converted into first-strand cDNA using the Mint cDNA synthesis kit, with a TRBC-specific oligonucleotide serving as the primer. After uracil-DNA glycosylase treatment, a first 18-cycle PCR used universal primers M1SS and BC2_uni_R on all cDNA. On the authors' methods: For normalization, 1 million high-quality reads were randomly selected from each sample, with every read carrying a distinct molecular identifier. Instead of being binned into consensus sequences, reads with shared molecular identifiers were discarded. MiTCR, set to a Q25 quality threshold and the strictest error-elimination algorithm, was used for CDR3 identification, clonotype clustering and error correction. A nonparametric unseen species model with Euler transformation was used to estimate lower-bound total TCR beta diversity. In-frame beta chains were kept once TCRdb had trimmed the public reads at Q25 with fastp and called clones with MiXCR. For every CDR3 protein sequence, its rows merge into one entry that carries the most common genes and DNA. These V and J calls originate from TCRdb's pipeline instead of the authors' own analysis. The sample records over 450,000 distinct CDR3 sequences, nearly 25% of which are singletons. The biggest ten clones account for less than 9% of the sample.

What the work shows at the level of the full study, not this receptor alone: Donor CMV infection status was unknown, potentially confounding age-related changes in expanded clonotypes. Estimates of total diversity from one million sequenced T cells were regarded as lower bounds and underestimates. Conclusive comparison of naive and antigen-experienced compartments was prevented by the profiling of bulk unsorted PBMCs. Compared with the aged group, more naive CD4+ T cells, fewer expanded clones and increased TCR diversity were shown by the long-lived group, suggesting age selection. As age increased, observed TCR beta diversity per million T cells dropped in a roughly linear way, and a significant reduction was already evident by age about 40. The percentage of naive T cells measured by flow cytometry correlated strongly with observed TCR beta diversity.

The sample holds a few counts of this clonotype. The specificity of this receptor is unknown. No base quality values were provided; no much bigger clone lies one nucleotide off. These data also featured in a second study, about T cells of mothers and their children. In that second paper, the authors write: Donors were nine systemically healthy Caucasian individuals: three mothers and their six children. cDNA synthesis consumed the entire amount of extracted RNA, loaded at 1.5 ug RNA in each 15 ul reaction. In the second PCR, the M1S primer introduced both the sample barcodes and 2-4 random nucleotides. Over 8 million TCR beta CDR3 reads were obtained for each mother, and 2.5 million to 3.5 million reads were obtained for each child. In both related and unrelated pairs, thymic selection shapes the output of TCR recombination in a similar way, with inherited differences having only a minor effect. Normalized repertoire overlap in related mother-child pairs was always slightly higher than in unrelated mother-child pairs, but the difference was never significant. No persistent microchimeric T cell clones were detected, at a sensitivity of around 100 clones per million clonotypes. In the study, deep NGS was used to compare the TCR beta repertoires of mothers and children, and features distinguishing related mother-child pairs from unrelated individuals were sought. The mean age was 40 +/- 4 years for the mothers and about 12 +/- 4 years for the children. After adapters were ligated using NEBNext reagents, the libraries underwent 100+100 nt paired-end sequencing on an Illumina HiSeq 2000. To avoid cross-contamination, the mother libraries and the child libraries were prepared a month apart and sequenced in separate runs. For each donor, between about 500,000 and 2,000,000 distinct TCR beta clonotypes were identified. Naive TCR beta clonotypes were estimated from low-frequency clonotypes matched to each donor's FACS-determined naive share, without sorting.

The chain is encoded by TRBV12-3 or TRBV12-4 joined to TRBJ2-3; D gene: possibly TRBD2, on 5 matching bases. What was sequenced was blood. The clonotype was recovered from a boy aged 10-17 years in good health. In nucleotides, the sequence is TGTGCCAGTTCGGGGGATACGCAGTATTTT. Its coded protein is CASSGDTQYF.